Listed below are T cell receptor beta chains from one sample, sequenced in a study of shared clonotypes between healthy human individuals. TCRdb's copy holds only in-frame clones and misses some; the assay was immunoSEQ multiplex PCR. The sample records some 380,000 clones, roughly 96% being singletons. Sample: memory CD8+ T cells sorted from blood. The receptors derive from a man under 40 in good health. Both conserved end residues are part of each CDR3. A D gene is named only where the DNA matches it firmly. Some rows mark clone size as missing; the rest say once, few, many or name a class of expanded clone.

V	J	size	D	CDR3	DNA
TRBV28	TRBJ1-1	.	.	CASSLYGTMNTEAFF	TGTGCCAGCAGTTTATACGGTACCATGAACACTGAAGCTTTCTTT
TRBV28	TRBJ2-7	.	TRBD2	CASSLGGVEQYF	TGTGCCAGCAGTTTAGGGGGGGTCGAGCAGTACTTC
TRBV30	TRBJ2-7	.	TRBD1	CAWSGETGVFNEQYF	TGTGCCTGGAGCGGGGAAACAGGGGTCTTTAACGAGCAGTACTTC
TRBV5-1	TRBJ2-1	.	TRBD2	CASSLVGGRVRTYNEQFF	TGCGCCAGCAGCTTGGTGGGCGGGAGGGTCCGAACCTACAATGAGCAGTTCTTC
TRBV20-1	TRBJ1-2	.	.	CSASRGGGYTF	TGCAGTGCTAGCAGGGGTGGTGGCTACACCTTC
TRBV29-1	TRBJ2-1	.	TRBD1	CSASTPGQSYNEQFF	TGCAGCGCCTCAACTCCGGGACAGTCCTACAATGAGCAGTTCTTC
TRBV5-1	TRBJ2-3	.	.	CASRHGPSTDTQYF	TGCGCCAGTCGACACGGGCCTAGCACAGATACGCAGTATTTT
TRBV2	TRBJ2-5	.	TRBD2	CASTSNLAGAEETQYF	TGTGCCAGCACCTCAAATCTAGCGGGAGCGGAAGAGACCCAGTACTTC
TRBV7-8	TRBJ1-5	once	.	CASSLGLVGNQPQHF	TGTGCCAGCAGCTTAGGCCTGGTGGGCAATCAGCCCCAGCATTTT
TRBV29-1	TRBJ2-1	.	.	CSVGPDSSFF	TGCAGCGTCGGTCCGGACAGTAGTTTCTTC
TRBV7-9	TRBJ2-5	.	TRBD1	CASSLNRGRKETQYF	TGTGCCAGCAGCTTAAACAGGGGACGAAAAGAGACCCAGTACTTC
TRBV19	TRBJ1-1	.	.	CASSIDFALLPEAFF	TGTGCCAGTAGTATAGATTTTGCCCTGCTTCCTGAAGCTTTCTTT
TRBV29-1	TRBJ1-2	.	.	CSVVADSSYGYTF	TGCAGCGTTGTTGCGGACAGTTCCTATGGCTACACCTTC
TRBV5-1	TRBJ2-2	.	.	CASSLVLAHTGELFF	TGCGCCAGCAGCTTGGTTCTAGCTCACACCGGGGAGCTGTTTTTT
TRBV6-5	TRBJ2-2	.	.	CASSYSRAGELFF	TGTGCCAGCAGTTACTCGAGGGCCGGGGAGCTGTTTTTT
TRBV5-6	TRBJ2-2	.	TRBD1	CASSSIRTGSNTGELFF	TGTGCCAGCAGCTCAATTCGGACAGGGTCGAACACCGGGGAGCTGTTTTTT
TRBV7-9	TRBJ2-7	.	TRBD1	CASSPTGAEQYF	TGTGCCAGCAGCCCTACAGGGGCCGAGCAGTACTTC
TRBV30	TRBJ2-5	.	TRBD2	CAWSVGVGAGGETQYF	TGTGCCTGGAGTGTGGGTGTAGGGGCGGGAGGGGAGACCCAGTACTTC
TRBV11-3	TRBJ2-7	.	TRBD2	CASSLAGTSREQYF	TGTGCCAGCAGCTTAGCCGGGACTAGTCGGGAGCAGTACTTC
TRBV30	TRBJ1-5	.	.	CAWSRGNQPQHF	TGTGCCTGGAGTCGCGGAAATCAGCCCCAGCATTTT
TRBV28	TRBJ2-5	.	TRBD2	CASSSPGLEETQYF	TGTGCCAGCAGTTCCCCGGGACTAGAAGAGACCCAGTACTTC
TRBV28	TRBJ2-5	once	TRBD1	CASSPPGQGRTQYF	TGTGCCAGCAGTCCCCCGGGACAGGGTAGGACCCAGTACTTC
TRBV5-6	TRBJ1-5	.	TRBD1	CASSLGTGGNQPQHF	TGTGCCAGCAGCTTGGGGACAGGGGGCAATCAGCCCCAGCATTTT
TRBV7-9	TRBJ2-5	.	TRBD2	CASSLGASGYQETQYF	TGTGCCAGCAGCTTAGGGGCTAGCGGGTACCAAGAGACCCAGTACTTC
TRBV19	TRBJ1-5	.	.	CASSYSNQPQHF	TGTGCCAGTAGTTATAGCAATCAGCCCCAGCATTTT
TRBV30	TRBJ1-1	.	.	CAWADFNTEAFF	TGTGCCTGGGCAGACTTTAACACTGAAGCTTTCTTT
TRBV13	TRBJ1-2	.	TRBD1	CASSWPPGQGGGYTF	TGTGCCAGCAGCTGGCCCCCTGGACAGGGCGGTGGCTACACCTTC
TRBV29-1	TRBJ1-4	.	.	CSVEAGPSEKLFF	TGCAGCGTTGAAGCAGGGCCAAGCGAAAAACTGTTTTTT
TRBV6-5	TRBJ2-7	.	.	CASSYSLFDGLYEQYF	TGTGCCAGCAGTTACTCGCTGTTCGACGGCCTCTACGAGCAGTACTTC
TRBV18	TRBJ2-1	.	TRBD2	CASSPQLAGGGEQFF	TGTGCCAGCTCACCGCAACTAGCGGGAGGTGGTGAGCAGTTCTTC
TRBV6-5	TRBJ2-3	.	.	CASSYRGDTQYF	TGTGCCAGCAGTTACAGGGGAGATACGCAGTATTTT
TRBV10-3	TRBJ2-1	.	TRBD2	CAISATPGLAGGRSYNEQFF	TGTGCCATCAGTGCCACACCGGGACTAGCGGGAGGGCGCTCCTACAATGAGCAGTTCTTC
TRBV6-7	TRBJ2-1	.	TRBD1	CASSGTGGNEQFF	TGTGCCAGCAGCGGGACAGGGGGCAATGAGCAGTTCTTC
TRBV15	TRBJ2-2	.	.	CATSRVQAVTGELFF	TGTGCCACCAGCAGAGTACAAGCGGTCACCGGGGAGCTGTTTTTT
TRBV11-2	TRBJ2-3	.	TRBD2	CASIRTSGRTVQGTQYF	TGTGCCAGCATCAGGACTAGCGGGAGAACCGTACAGGGTACGCAGTATTTT
TRBV2	TRBJ2-7	.	.	CASQDVQGYEQYF	TGTGCCAGCCAGGACGTCCAGGGCTACGAGCAGTACTTC
TRBV28	TRBJ2-1	.	TRBD2	CASNPLAGVEQFF	TGTGCCAGCAACCCCTTAGCGGGAGTGGAGCAGTTCTTC
TRBV5-5	TRBJ1-5	.	.	CASSLAGPSNQPQHF	TGTGCCAGCAGCTTGGCCGGACCGAGCAATCAGCCCCAGCATTTT
TRBV20-1	TRBJ2-1	.	.	CSARAGNEQFF	TGCAGTGCTAGAGCGGGCAATGAGCAGTTCTTC
TRBV2	TRBJ2-7	.	.	CASIFGTYEQYF	TGTGCCAGCATCTTCGGAACCTACGAGCAGTACTTC
TRBV7-2	TRBJ2-7	.	TRBD1	CASSGTGVYEQYF	TGTGCCAGCAGCGGGACAGGGGTTTACGAGCAGTACTTC
TRBV7-9	TRBJ2-1	.	TRBD2	CASSLVASREALNEQFF	TGTGCCAGCAGCTTAGTGGCGAGCCGGGAGGCCCTCAATGAGCAGTTCTTC
TRBV6-6	TRBJ1-4	.	TRBD1	CASSTGGASEKLFF	TGTGCCAGCAGTACAGGGGGCGCAAGTGAAAAACTGTTTTTT
TRBV7-2	TRBJ2-7	.	.	CASSFLLPYEQYF	TGTGCCAGCAGCTTTCTCCTACCCTACGAGCAGTACTTC
TRBV5-3	TRBJ1-5	once	TRBD1	CARSPGQNQPQHF	TGTGCCAGAAGCCCGGGACAGAATCAGCCCCAGCATTTT
TRBV7-3	TRBJ2-5	.	.	CASSQGGTQYF	TGTGCCAGCAGCCAGGGGGGTACCCAGTACTTC
TRBV10-3	TRBJ1-3	.	.	CAISESGGGNTIYF	TGTGCCATCAGTGAGTCCGGGGGTGGAAACACCATATATTTT
TRBV9	TRBJ2-5	.	TRBD2	CASSPNWGGGETQYF	TGTGCCAGCAGCCCGAATTGGGGGGGAGGCGAGACCCAGTACTTC
TRBV6-1	TRBJ1-6	.	.	CASSEQANSPLHF	TGTGCCAGCAGTGAACAGGCGAATTCACCCCTCCACTTT
TRBV19	TRBJ2-1	.	.	CASTRNQNNEQFF	TGTGCCAGTACTCGGAACCAAAACAATGAGCAGTTCTTC
TRBV27	TRBJ2-1	.	.	CASTRWGSGSYNEQFF	TGTGCCAGCACCCGGTGGGGTTCCGGCTCCTACAATGAGCAGTTCTTC